Following are 8 T cell receptor beta chains from one sample sequenced in a study of a mutant IDH1 vaccine in newly diagnosed glioma. These receptors lack a known antigen. The time point was: week 35, safety follow-up. The investigators gave 300 ug of mutant IDH1 20-mer peptide in each vaccine dose, together with topical imiquimod. Measured with immunoSEQ multiplex PCR; TCRdb has only the in-frame clones, and not every one. The sample contains under 40,000 clones, about four fifths of which appear only once. The starting material was PBMCs, obtained from a glioma patient whose treatment included an IDH1 peptide vaccine. Every receptor here comes from a woman younger than 30 with glioma.

V is TRBV7-9 and J is TRBJ2-5; the D gene is possibly TRBD1 (6 bases). The CDR3 has 15 residues. Germline V gene data show CDR1 as SEHNR and CDR2 as FQNEAQ (reference sequence). Trimming removed 1 base at V and 1 base at J, with 10 bases between. CDR3 protein: CASSLGQVFQETQYF. CDR3 bases: TGTGCCAGCAGCTTAGGACAGGTCTTCCAAGAGACCCAGTACTTC. Together with reference TRBV7-9 and TRBJ2-5, the CDR3 gives the full variable domain: DTGVSQNPRHKITKRGQNVTFRCDPISEHNRLYWYRQTLGQGPEFLTYFQNEAQLEKSRLLSDRFSAERPKGSFSTLEIQRTEQGDSAMYLCASSLGQVFQETQYFGPGTRLLVL.

This chain links TRBV9 with TRBJ2-5; D possibly corresponds to TRBD1 (5 bases). The CDR3 totals 13 residues. Germline V gives CDR1 SGDLS, CDR2 YYNGEE. V was pared by 3 bases and J by 1 base, with 7 bases between. CDR3 amino acids: CASSGDSQETQYF. The CDR3 DNA follows: TGTGCCAGCAGCGGCGACAGCCAAGAGACCCAGTACTTC.

The V call is TRBV2, the J call TRBJ2-7; D is possibly TRBD1 (6 bases). The CDR3 sequence is 15 residues long. Per the germline V gene, CDR1 is SNHLY and CDR2 is FYNNEI. V dropped 7 bases and J dropped 6 bases, with 22 bases sitting between them. CDR3 residues: CASTESMGAAFEQYF. In DNA form, the CDR3 reads TGTGCCAGCACCGAGTCTATGGGGGCGGCGTTCGAGCAGTACTTC. The full variable domain, in which reference TRBV2 and TRBJ2-7 provide the parts outside the CDR3, is EPEVTQTPSHQVTQMGQEVILRCVPISNHLYFYWYRQILGQKVEFLVSFYNNEISEKSEIFDDQFSVERPDGSNFTLKIRSTKLEDSAMYFCASTESMGAAFEQYFGPGTRLTVT.

This clone was counted a few times. The chain employs TRBV19 and TRBJ1-6; D is possibly TRBD1 (6 bases). The CDR3 extends over 11 amino acids. CDR1 LNHDA and CDR2 SQIVND come from the germline V gene (reference sequence). Trimming stripped 4 bases from V and 12 bases from J, with 7 bases between. The CDR3 sequence: CASSTQGPLHF. The CDR3 nucleotides read TGTGCCAGTAGTACACAGGGACCCCTCCACTTT.

Comments on this clone: One end of the junction is discordant with germline, which a read error may explain. The chain employs TRBV7-7 and TRBJ2-7, with 8 nucleotides matching TRBD2. The CDR3 covers 15 residues. In germline, CDR1 is SSHAT, CDR2 FNYEAQ (reference sequence). CDR3 residues: CASSLGSGDAYEQYF. The CDR3, as DNA: TGTGCTAGCAGCTTAGGTAGCGGGGACGCCTACGAGCAGTACTTC.

This sequence joins TRBV7-9 and TRBJ2-2; no firm D call. V lost 4 bases and J 3 bases, leaving 9 bases between the germline ends. CDR1 SEHNR and CDR2 FQNEAQ come from the germline V gene (reference sequence). This CDR3 is 14 amino acids long. CDR3 residues: CASSSDRYTGELFF. The CDR3 bases are TGTGCCAGCAGCTCGGATCGCTACACCGGGGAGCTGTTTTTT.

The chain links TRBV2 to TRBJ2-2; a weak D match, TRBD1 (6 bases). Germline loops: CDR1 SNHLY, CDR2 FYNNEI. The CDR3 totals 14 residues. Trimming removed 5 bases at V and 3 bases at J, with 10 bases between. The CDR3 here is CASSRWGHTGELFF. For the CDR3, the DNA is TGTGCCAGCAGTCGGTGGGGGCACACCGGGGAGCTGTTTTTT.

This clone was seen a single time. The chain recombines TRBV29-1 with TRBJ2-3; the D gene is possibly TRBD2 (6 bases). The CDR3 totals 14 residues. V was pared by 8 bases and J by 0 bases, with 15 bases between. Germline values: CDR1 SQVTM, CDR2 ANQGSEA. CDR3 sequence (DNA): TGCAGCACCCACCGGGACTTGAGCACAGATACGCAGTATTTT. Encoded protein: CSTHRDLSTDTQYF.